The TCR beta chain under discussion was sequenced for a study of T cells in Graves' hyperthyroidism and ophthalmopathy (dated by TCRdb to about 2019). Notes on the research overall: Peripheral blood was sampled at the time of initial diagnosis, prior to any treatment. In six Graves' hyperthyroidism patients, the study also compared T-cell repertoires from thyroid tissue with T-cell repertoires from blood. The paper describes TCR Vbeta CDR3 sequencing of 140 or so peripheral blood samples, made up of roughly 40 ophthalmopathy patients, over 70 hyperthyroidism patients and some 17 progressor patients. The approximately 90 discovery patients were divided at random into training and test sets in a 7:3 ratio. An independent validation cohort of some 18 hyperthyroidism patients and 17 patients who later progressed to ophthalmopathy tested prospective prediction of ophthalmopathy. To identify distinguishing TCR V-J signatures, a discovery cohort of about 95 patients was used, comprising approximately 40 with Graves' ophthalmopathy and some 57 with stable Graves' hyperthyroidism. After blood sampling, hyperthyroidism patients were treated with methimazole at a starting dose of 30 mg daily, and ophthalmopathy patients were treated with high-dose intravenous methylprednisolone.

The TCR beta CDR3 regions were amplified from the RNA transcripts. For the first round of RT-PCR on the TCR CDR3, the HTBI primer set was used together with the Qiagen OneStep RT-PCR kit. Libraries were constructed in a second round of multiplex PCR, after which size selection and purification were performed. The libraries were sequenced on an Illumina HiSeq2000 using paired-end 100 bp reads. As for how the authors treated the data: SOAPnuke was used to process the raw data, removing reads that contained adapters or uncalled bases, had a mean Phred below 15, or lacked an exact match to the constant primer or identifier. COPE v1.2.5 was used to merge high-quality paired reads, and clonotypes were defined as unique nucleotide sequences. MiTCR v1.1 was used to align the clonotypes against IMGT TRBV, TRBD and TRBJ reference segments. Analysis was restricted to V-J combinations with a frequency above 0.0001, which covered about 99% of repertoires. A TCS score was defined as the ratio of F50 (clonal expansion) to E x V (chaos), with BLOSUM62-based TCRdist applied between CDR3 peptides within each V-J. Welch's t-statistics and random forest reduced some 510 V-J features to fewer than 15, which were used in a naive Bayes classifier (R e1071). TCRdb redid the processing of the public reads, applying fastp at Q25 and MiXCR, and retained in-frame beta chains. Each entry is one CDR3 protein sequence, shown with its most common DNA and genes. The V and J calls come from TCRdb's annotation, not from the publication. This sample is represented by 500,000 or so distinct CDR3 sequences; roughly 15% of them were singletons. Of the sample, 25% to 30% falls within the top ten clones.

From the cysteine through the phenylalanine, the CDR3 covers 16 amino acids. Only the CDR3 part of the read is kept: 48 bases, read in frame from the first base. CDR1 and CDR2, per the germline V gene (reference sequence), are LGHDT and YNNKEL. Ophthalmopathy patients had moderately to severely active disease, Clinical Activity Score of at least 3, NOSPECS grade of at least 4, and duration under 3 months. The study excluded patients with uncontrolled infections, other autoimmune diseases, pregnancy or lactation. Diagnoses relied on clinical symptoms, serum thyroxine and TRAb, thyroid ultrasound and orbital computed tomography. PBMCs were isolated from 8 to 10 ml of fresh peripheral blood by Ficoll-Paque density gradient centrifugation. Trizol reagent was used to extract total RNA, and RNA quality was then checked on an Agilent 2100 Bioanalyzer. Of note for this clonotype: Its cognate antigen has yet to be identified. One end of the junction varies from germline; a read error may be responsible.

The paper as a whole reports these results and caveats: No statistical method was used to fix the sample size in advance, and group allocation was not hidden from the investigators. In cross-validation, a model built on a 13 V-J signature told ophthalmopathy apart from stable hyperthyroidism with 85% to 90% sensitivity and approximately 81% specificity, and in testing the same model reached 80%/75%. Most expanded thyroid clonotypes (frequency above 0.001) were also found in blood, which suggests that blood repertoires may mirror thyroid immune responses. In validation, the model predicted progression to ophthalmopathy with approximately 71% sensitivity and less than 80% specificity, a median of 6.5 months before onset.

Sequenced: blood. The rearrangement joined TRBV3-1 to TRBJ2-1, and 9 junctional nucleotides match TRBD2. This TCR came from a woman in her 30s with Graves' ophthalmopathy. The CDR3 loop reads CASTSSGRPTYNGQFF. The nucleotide sequence is TGTGCCAGCACCTCAAGCGGGAGGCCCACTTACAATGGGCAGTTCTTC.